The 32 T cell receptor beta chains given below trace back to one sample, sequenced in a study of OX40 agonist ivuxolimab in advanced cancers. TCRdb's copy holds only in-frame clones and misses some; the assay was immunoSEQ multiplex PCR. The profile shows about 94,000 clones, roughly 84% of them singletons. The sample in question was CD4+ or CD8+ T cells sorted from blood, obtained in a trial of the OX40 agonist ivuxolimab. All receptors come from an adult with an advanced solid tumor such as melanoma, head and neck, liver or kidney cancer.

The chain carries TRBV14 and TRBJ2-5; TRBD2 agrees at 10 bases. Germline lookup yields CDR1 SGHDN and CDR2 FVKESK. The V gene end was trimmed by 5 bases and the J gene end by 0 bases; junction bases not matched to a gene: 6. The CDR3 loop spans 16 amino acids. The DNA of the CDR3 is TGTGCCAGCAGCGAATATAGCGGGGGGTACCAAGAGACCCAGTACTTC. This sequence encodes CASSEYSGGYQETQYF. The variable domain in full, completed from reference TRBV14 and TRBJ2-5, reads EAGVTQFPSHSVIEKGQTVTLRCDPISGHDNLYWYRRVMGKEIKFLLHFVKESKQDESGMPNNRFLAERTGGTYSTLKVQPAELEDSGVYFCASSEYSGGYQETQYFGPGTRLLVL.

This clone was detected only once. The genes are TRBV18 and TRBJ2-3, with TRBD2 matching over 7 bases. Looked up from germline, CDR1 is KGHSH and CDR2 is LQKENI. The ends lost 3 bases at V and 0 bases at J; junction bases unmatched: 3. This CDR3 region has 15 residues. CDR3 coding DNA: TGTGCCAGCTCACCGGTGACTAGCAGCACAGATACGCAGTATTTT. This gives the protein CASSPVTSSTDTQYF.

The gene calls are TRBV27 and TRBJ1-4, with D possibly TRBD1 on 5 matching bases. The CDR3 has 15 residues. V was clipped by 6 bases and J by 5 bases, with 16 bases between them. CDR1 and CDR2 (germline): MNHEY, SMNVEV (reference sequence). The CDR3: CASRRLRESNEKLFF. The CDR3 DNA sequence: TGTGCCAGCAGGCGACTCAGGGAATCGAATGAAAAACTGTTTTTT.

The rearrangement uses TRBV28 and TRBJ1-4; TRBD1 matches 11 bases. There are 16 residues in the CDR3. Germline lookup yields CDR1 MDHEN and CDR2 SYDVKM. V lost 3 bases and J lost 2; bases outside the gene matches: 2. The CDR3 here is CASSLGQGVTNEKLFF. For the CDR3, the DNA is TGTGCCAGCAGTTTGGGACAGGGGGTCACTAATGAAAAACTGTTTTTT.

The V call is TRBV5-1, the J call TRBJ2-7, with D tentatively TRBD2 (5 bases). The CDR3 length is 16 residues. V lost 0 bases to trimming and J lost 4 bases, with 17 bases between them. The germline gives CDR1 SGHRS, CDR2 YFSETQ. The CDR3, as DNA: TGCGCCAGCAGCTTGGGGCAGAGAGTGGGAGCTTACGAGCAGTACTTC. It translates to CASSLGQRVGAYEQYF.

This chain uses TRBV7-9 with TRBJ2-5, with 14 bases matching TRBD2. CDR3 size: 16 residues. Germline values: CDR1 SEHNR, CDR2 FQNEAQ (reference sequence). V lost 1 base, J lost 5 bases, and 3 bases stayed unmatched. Written as DNA, the CDR3 is TGTGCCAGCAGCTTAGGGGGACTAGCGGGGGCCGAGACCCAGTACTTC. Encoded protein: CASSLGGLAGAETQYF.

The V call is TRBV7-2, the J call TRBJ1-1; perhaps TRBD1 as D (5 bases). The CDR3 has 14 residues. Per the germline V gene, CDR1 is SGHTA and CDR2 is FQGNSA. V was pared by 5 bases and J by 4 bases, with 14 bases between. DNA of the CDR3: TGTGCCAGCAGCATAGGAGGGGTGAGCACTGAAGCTTTCTTT. Its protein is CASSIGGVSTEAFF.

This chain links TRBV6-5 with TRBJ2-7, with D tentatively TRBD2 (5 bases). V was cut by 8 bases and J by 3 bases, with 14 bases left in between. This CDR3 is built from 13 residues. Germline-derived CDR1 and CDR2 are MNHEY and SVGAGI. CDR3 residues: CASSGGVRYEQYF. DNA for the CDR3: TGTGCCAGCTCAGGAGGCGTGCGCTACGAGCAGTACTTC.

V and J are TRBV11-3 and TRBJ1-3; no reliable D call. Germline V gene lookup returns CDR1 SGHNT and CDR2 YENEEA. Trimming shortened V by 4 bases and J by 4 bases, and 5 bases separated the two germline ends. The CDR3 length is 12 residues. The CDR3 sequence is CASSSDGNTIYF. The CDR3 coding sequence is TGTGCCAGCAGCTCGGACGGAAACACCATATATTTT.

This chain connects TRBV11-2 to TRBJ2-3; no definite D call. The V gene's germline CDR1 is SGHAT and CDR2 FQNNGV. V was cut by 0 bases and J by 1 base, with 8 bases left in between. The CDR3 loop spans 15 amino acids. The DNA of the CDR3 is TGTGCCAGCAGCTTAGAGGTCCGGGGCACAGATACGCAGTATTTT. Residues: CASSLEVRGTDTQYF.

The rearrangement joins TRBV11-2 to TRBJ2-7; 7 nucleotides align to TRBD1. Germline V gene sequence: CDR1 SGHAT, CDR2 FQNNGV. CDR3 length: 14 amino acids. Losses at the gene ends were 6 bases for V and 7 bases for J; bases not matched to a gene: 12. The CDR3 loop reads CASSVGQFLLEQYF. CDR3 sequence (DNA): TGTGCCAGCAGTGTGGGACAGTTTTTATTAGAGCAGTACTTC.

In this sample, this clone turned up once. This chain links TRBV7-2 with TRBJ2-3, with 12 bases matching TRBD2. V lost 4 bases and J lost 4; bases outside the gene matches: 9. The CDR3 consists of 17 residues. In germline, CDR1 is SGHTA, CDR2 FQGNSA. The CDR3 sequence is CASSSSGGVFRADTQYF. Here the CDR3 DNA reads TGTGCCAGCAGCTCTAGCGGGGGGGTTTTTAGGGCAGATACGCAGTATTTT. The variable domain in full, with the rest retrieved from reference TRBV7-2 and TRBJ2-3, is GAGVSQSPSNKVTEKGKDVELRCDPISGHTALYWYRQSLGQGLEFLIYFQGNSAPDKSGLPSDRFSAERTGGSVSTLTIQRTQQEDSAVYLCASSSSGGVFRADTQYFGPGTRLTVL.

The V and J genes are TRBV9 and TRBJ2-3; a weak D match, TRBD2 (6 bases). This CDR3 is built from 15 residues. Germline V gives CDR1 SGDLS, CDR2 YYNGEE. Deletions cut 0 bases from V and 2 bases from J, with 10 bases between. As DNA, the CDR3 is TGTGCCAGCAGCGTAGTCGCGGGGCTCACAGATACGCAGTATTTT. It translates to CASSVVAGLTDTQYF.

This chain links TRBV6-5 with TRBJ2-6; no reliable D call. V was clipped by 6 bases and J by 0 bases, with 9 bases between them. Germline V gene lookup returns CDR1 MNHEY and CDR2 SVGAGI. CDR3 length equals 15 residues. CDR3: CASSHATSGANVLTF. The CDR3 nucleotides read TGTGCCAGCAGCCACGCCACCTCTGGGGCCAACGTCCTGACTTTC.

The CDR3 loop reads CAISGQGVSNEKLFF. The CDR3 nucleotides are TGTGCCATCAGTGGCCAAGGGGTTTCTAATGAAAAACTGTTTTTT. V and J are TRBV10-3 and TRBJ1-4, with TRBD1 as a possible D gene (5 bases). V was shortened by 4 bases and J by 3 bases, with 12 bases between the two germline ends. Germline V gene sequence: CDR1 ENHRY, CDR2 SYGVKD. The CDR3 is 15 residues long.

The J gene is TRBJ2-5, the V gene TRBV4-1; 8 bases line up with TRBD2. The CDR3 loop spans 13 amino acids. Germline-derived CDR1 and CDR2 are MGHRA and YSYEKL. J was trimmed by 5 bases and V by 6 bases; bases with no gene match: 5. Written as DNA, the CDR3 is TGCGCCAGCAGACCCCCGGGGGGGGAGACCCAGTACTTC. This encodes CASRPPGGETQYF.

The chain employs TRBV6-7 and TRBJ2-2; D perhaps matches TRBD1 (6 bases). TRBV6-7 is annotated as an ORF whose role is uncertain. The CDR3 sequence is 16 residues long. The V gene lost 8 bases and the J gene lost 0 bases, with 16 bases spanning the gap. The CDR3 is CASGAGDHSNTGELFF. The CDR3 nucleotides read TGTGCCAGCGGTGCAGGGGACCATTCGAACACCGGGGAGCTGTTTTTT.

The chain links TRBV5-8 to TRBJ2-2; no clear D. This CDR3 has 15 amino acids. Trimming removed 0 bases at V and 4 bases at J, with 10 bases between. CDR1 SGHTS and CDR2 YDEGEE come from the germline V gene. CDR3 region: CASSLEVRPTGELFF. CDR3 DNA: TGTGCCAGCAGCTTGGAAGTTCGGCCCACCGGGGAGCTGTTTTTT.

The V gene is TRBV6-6, the J gene TRBJ1-4, with unresolved D. This CDR3 contains 12 residues. Trimming cost V 6 bases and J 14 bases, with 16 bases left between them. The germline V gene encodes CDR1 MNHNY and CDR2 SVGAGI (reference sequence). The CDR3 protein is CASRSLSEPLFF. The DNA of the CDR3 is TGTGCCAGCAGGTCCCTCTCAGAACCTCTGTTTTTT.

The chain couples TRBV11-2 to TRBJ2-7, with D possibly TRBD1 on 5 matching bases. Deletions cut 3 bases from V and 1 base from J, with 7 bases between. Germline CDR1 reads SGHAT; CDR2 reads FQNNGV. CDR3 length: 13 amino acids. The CDR3 region is CASSFAGSYEQYF. DNA for the CDR3: TGTGCCAGCAGCTTCGCAGGGTCCTACGAGCAGTACTTC.

This rearrangement joins TRBV10-1 to TRBJ2-5; a weak D match, TRBD1 (6 bases). The length of the CDR3 is 16 residues. Germline CDR1 and CDR2: WNHNN and SYGVQD (reference sequence). V lost 0 bases and J lost 2, with 13 bases in between. The CDR3 loop is CASSESTRGIQETQYF. In DNA, the CDR3 is TGCGCCAGCAGTGAGTCGACGAGGGGGATACAAGAGACCCAGTACTTC.

The chain couples TRBV19 to TRBJ2-5; 7 bases match TRBD1. The length of the CDR3 is 14 residues. Germline trimming cut 7 bases from V and 3 bases from J; bases unmatched to any gene: 8. Per germline, CDR1 LNHDA and CDR2 SQIVND (reference sequence). The CDR3, as DNA: TGTGCCAGTACCAGTAGAGACAGGGAAGAGACCCAGTACTTC. Translated: CASTSRDREETQYF.

This sequence joins TRBV19 and TRBJ1-6; D possibly corresponds to TRBD1 (5 bases). V lost 5 bases to trimming and J lost 6 bases, with 17 bases between them. Germline V gene data show CDR1 as LNHDA and CDR2 as SQIVND (reference sequence). This CDR3 is 16 amino acids long. The CDR3 loop is CASSLYDLGGNSPLHF. The CDR3 DNA reads as TGTGCCAGTAGTTTGTACGATCTGGGGGGTAATTCACCCCTCCACTTT.

J is TRBJ1-2 and V is TRBV4-3, with D perhaps TRBD1 (6 bases). The V gene lost 0 bases and the J gene lost 5 bases, with 16 bases spanning the gap. The CDR3 extends over 16 amino acids. CDR1 LGHNA and CDR2 YSLEER come from the germline V gene. The CDR3 DNA is TGCGCCAGCAGCCAAGAAATAAGATCAGGGGAATATGGCTACACCTTC. Translation: CASSQEIRSGEYGYTF.

The chain recombines TRBV10-3 with TRBJ2-7, with 7 bases aligning to TRBD1. The CDR3 loop spans 15 amino acids. The V gene's germline CDR1 is ENHRY and CDR2 SYGVKD. J gave up 7 bases and V 6 bases, and 15 bases lay outside the gene matches. CDR3 loop: CAIRAGRQGSGEQYF. The DNA for the CDR3 is TGTGCCATCAGGGCGGGTCGACAGGGATCGGGAGAGCAGTACTTC.

V usage is TRBV30 and J usage is TRBJ1-3; D unclear. The CDR3 covers 16 residues. Germline CDR1 reads GTSNPN; CDR2 reads SVGIG (reference sequence). Trimming removed 0 bases at V and 0 bases at J, with 12 bases between. CDR3 coding DNA: TGTGCCTGGAGTGTGGGCGGCGGAAACTCTGGAAACACCATATATTTT. Translated: CAWSVGGGNSGNTIYF.

This clone came up a few times. The rearrangement joins TRBV10-1 to TRBJ2-3; 8 nucleotides align to TRBD2. This CDR3 spans 17 amino acids. The V and J ends lost 1 base and 4 bases, in that order; junction bases with no gene match: 10. Germline V gene sequence: CDR1 WNHNN, CDR2 SYGVQD (reference sequence). The CDR3 sequence is CASSELVSGGVPDTQYF. In DNA form, the CDR3 reads TGCGCCAGCAGTGAGTTGGTTTCGGGGGGGGTGCCAGATACGCAGTATTTT.

V usage is TRBV21-1 and J usage is TRBJ1-4; TRBD1 reflects the table's D call only, with no check against the DNA. TRBV21-1 is termed a pseudogene. This CDR3 spans 16 amino acids. CDR3 DNA sequence: TGTGCCAGCAGCAAAGGCTTGGCAGATTCTAATGAAAAACTGTTTTTT. Its translation: CASSKGLADSNEKLFF.

In nucleotides, the CDR3 is TGTGCCAGCATGGGACAGGGGGCGCGAACTGAAGCTTTCTTT. Amino acid sequence: CASMGQGARTEAFF. The genes are TRBV2 and TRBJ1-1; 12 bases are shared with TRBD1. CDR3 size: 14 residues. Trimming at V came to 7 bases and at J to 5 bases, leaving 5 bases not matched to a gene. The germline V gene encodes CDR1 SNHLY and CDR2 FYNNEI.

V gene TRBV7-2 combines with J gene TRBJ1-2; D unclear. Trimming stripped 1 base from V and 9 bases from J, with 6 bases between. The CDR3 loop spans 11 amino acids. From germline, CDR1 is SGHTA and CDR2 FQGNSA. CDR3 protein: CASSLGGSYTF. The CDR3, as DNA: TGTGCCAGCAGCTTAGGCGGAAGCTACACCTTC.

In this sample, this clone turned up once. The chain links TRBV7-3 to TRBJ2-2; the D gene is possibly TRBD1 (5 bases). The germline V and J ends were trimmed by 1 base and 3 bases, with 9 bases remaining between them. This CDR3 has 15 amino acids. Germline V gives CDR1 SGHTA, CDR2 FQGTGA. The CDR3 region is CASSLRGRHTGELFF. CDR3 nucleotide sequence: TGTGCCAGCAGCTTAAGGGGCAGACACACCGGGGAGCTGTTTTTT.

The chain is built from TRBV9 and TRBJ2-7; possibly TRBD2 for D (7 bases). The V end lost 3 bases, the J end lost 4 bases, and 17 bases lay between the germline ends. Germline loops: CDR1 SGDLS, CDR2 YYNGEE. The CDR3 covers 15 residues. CDR3 in amino acids: CASSARDTGGYEQYF. CDR3 DNA sequence: TGTGCCAGCAGCGCCCGGGACACGGGAGGATACGAGCAGTACTTC.